This record covers a single T cell receptor (beta chain). Its target is unknown. A read error may produce the germline difference seen at one junction end. TCRdb reprocessed the 5' RACE reads via MiXCR and lists one record per CDR3 protein. The data show 410,000 or so distinct CDR3 sequences, about 25% seen once. CDR1 and CDR2 (germline): SGHKS, YYEKEE (reference sequence). The CDR3 contains 15 residues. These data belong to a study of T-cell memory formation after mild COVID-19. Study as a whole: TCR clusters were mostly confined to one donor each. Whole-study results and caveats: There were some responding clones in pre-infection memory, which suggested that cross-reactive memory had joined.

The rearrangement links TRBV5-5 to TRBJ2-1; a possible D gene is TRBD1 (5 bases). The sequence came from an adult woman who had mild COVID-19 (a few samples of this study predate the infection). Cell type and time point are not known. Sample: PBMCs or a T cell subset sorted from them (not recorded which). The CDR3 protein is CASSWDVGPYIEQFF. In DNA, the CDR3 is TGTGCCAGCAGCTGGGATGTGGGGCCTTACATTGAGCAGTTCTTC.